Following are 20 T cell receptor beta chains from one sample sequenced in a study of cytomegalovirus exposure and HLA in healthy donors. The PCR made use of 60 Vbeta and 13 Jbeta primers. This table comes from immunoSEQ multiplex PCR, and its TCRdb copy is limited to in-frame clones, with some not included. This sample has 150,000 to 200,000 clones; around 76% occur once, and the top ten carry 2% to 2.5%. The sequencing input was PBMCs. All receptors derive from a woman aged 25-40 years in good health and CMV-seropositive.

The CDR3 loop reads CASSESPDFVGNEQFF. The CDR3 DNA is TGCGCCAGCAGTGAGTCGCCGGACTTCGTGGGCAATGAGCAGTTCTTC. The rearrangement joins TRBV10-1 to TRBJ2-1; a weak D match, TRBD2 (5 bases). Trimming pared 0 bases from V and 6 bases from J, leaving 15 bases between. This CDR3 comprises 16 residues. CDR1 is WNHNN and CDR2 is SYGVQD in the germline V gene (reference sequence).

The J gene is TRBJ2-3, the V gene TRBV5-6, with 13 bases matching TRBD2. CDR1 is SGHDT, CDR2 YYEEEE, per germline. This CDR3 spans 14 amino acids. Losses at the gene ends were 5 bases for V and 6 bases for J; bases not matched to a gene: 3. The CDR3 DNA sequence: TGTGCCAGCAGGGGACTAGCGGGACGGGATACGCAGTATTTT. Translation gives CASRGLAGRDTQYF.

The chain carries TRBV19 and TRBJ2-2; TRBD2 might be the D (5 bases). Germline V gene sequence: CDR1 LNHDA, CDR2 SQIVND (reference sequence). Trimming left V 3 bases short and J 5 bases short, with 13 bases between. The CDR3 length is 15 residues. The DNA for the CDR3 is TGTGCCAGTAGTATCCTAGAGGGTAGAACCGGGGAGCTGTTTTTT. As protein: CASSILEGRTGELFF.

V gene TRBV5-6 combines with J gene TRBJ1-2; D possibly corresponds to TRBD1 (6 bases). From germline, CDR1 is SGHDT and CDR2 YYEEEE. This CDR3 region has 16 residues. V was trimmed by 4 bases and J by 3 bases, leaving 19 bases between them. CDR3 in DNA: TGTGCCAGCAGCGGTGGGGTAGGCAGGGGAGACTATGGCTACACCTTC. Amino acids: CASSGGVGRGDYGYTF. Full variable domain (outside the CDR3, taken from reference TRBV5-6 and TRBJ1-2): DAGVTQSPTHLIKTRGQQVTLRCSPKSGHDTVSWYQQALGQGPQFIFQYYEEEERQRGNFPDRFSGHQFPNYSSELNVNALLLGDSALYLCASSGGVGRGDYGYTFGSGTRLTVV.

The CDR3 DNA is TGTGCCAGCAGCTTCTCCCGACAGGGGGTTACTGGCTACACCTTC. This gives the protein CASSFSRQGVTGYTF. The chain joins TRBV7-9 to TRBJ1-2, with 9 bases matching TRBD1. Trimming at V came to 3 bases and at J to 7 bases, leaving 9 bases not matched to a gene. There are 15 residues in the CDR3. Germline CDR1 reads SEHNR; CDR2 reads FQNEAQ (reference sequence).

V usage is TRBV6-4 and J usage is TRBJ1-5, with D uncertain. The germline gives CDR1 MRHNA, CDR2 SNTAGT. Between the trimmed V and J ends, which lost 5 bases and 2 bases, there was a span of 10 bases. This CDR3 contains 14 residues. CDR3 nucleotide sequence: TGTGCCAGCAGTCTAACGTCTGGCAATCAGCCCCAGCATTTT. Its translation is CASSLTSGNQPQHF.

The chain employs TRBV5-6 and TRBJ1-2, with 8 bases matching TRBD1. The V gene end was trimmed by 3 bases and the J gene end by 6 bases; junction bases not matched to a gene: 7. There are 14 residues in the CDR3. Looked up from germline, CDR1 is SGHDT and CDR2 is YYEEEE. The CDR3 sequence is CASSYRDRFNGYTF. The CDR3, as DNA: TGTGCCAGCAGCTACCGGGACAGGTTCAATGGCTACACCTTC.

The rearrangement uses TRBV28 and TRBJ2-5; a possible D gene is TRBD2 (7 bases). Germline CDR1 and CDR2: MDHEN and SYDVKM. CDR3 length equals 16 residues. The V end was cut by 1 base, the J end by 1 base, with 13 bases between. The CDR3 coding sequence is TGTGCCAGCAGTTTATTATGGGGGGGGCGCCAAGAGACCCAGTACTTC. Translation: CASSLLWGGRQETQYF.

This clone was observed once. The gene calls are TRBV7-2 and TRBJ2-3; the match to TRBD2 covers 11 bases. V shed 5 bases and J 1 base; nucleotides not matched to a gene: 11. Germline V CDR1 and CDR2: SGHTA, FQGNSA. The CDR3 covers 18 residues. CDR3 DNA sequence: TGTGCCAGCAGCCCATCCCGCCTAGCGGGAGGAGGCACAGATACGCAGTATTTT. Residues: CASSPSRLAGGGTDTQYF.

The rearrangement uses TRBV5-1 and TRBJ1-2, with 10 bases aligning to TRBD1. V trimming: 4 bases; J trimming: 0 bases; junction bases outside the gene matches: 6. The CDR3 consists of 16 residues. The V gene's germline CDR1 is SGHRS and CDR2 YFSETQ. Here the CDR3 DNA reads TGCGCCAGCAGCGTAGGACAGGGGGGGACTAACTATGGCTACACCTTC. Translation gives CASSVGQGGTNYGYTF.

This clone has more than one count but fewer than ten. The V gene is TRBV9, the J gene TRBJ2-2; possibly TRBD1 for D (6 bases). Germline V CDR1 and CDR2: SGDLS, YYNGEE. The CDR3 has 16 amino acids. With 2 bases removed from V and 1 base from J, the gap between germline ends came to 12 bases. The CDR3 region is CASSVTTGLNTGELFF. DNA of the CDR3: TGTGCCAGCAGCGTCACCACAGGGTTGAACACCGGGGAGCTGTTTTTT.

This clone was found once. The chain recombines TRBV28 with TRBJ1-5, with 9 bases identical to TRBD1. J gave up 5 bases and V 2 bases, and 1 base lay outside the gene matches. Germline lookup yields CDR1 MDHEN and CDR2 SYDVKM. This CDR3 contains 14 residues. CDR3 loop: CASSLGTGYQPQHF. The CDR3 nucleotides read TGTGCCAGCAGTTTAGGGACAGGGTATCAGCCCCAGCATTTT.

The rearrangement uses TRBV9 and TRBJ1-3, with a possible D match to TRBD1 (5 bases). The CDR3 consists of 16 residues. Looked up from germline, CDR1 is SGDLS and CDR2 is YYNGEE. Trimming shortened V by 3 bases and J by 5 bases, and 18 bases separated the two germline ends. This CDR3 reads CASSETGTPSRNTIYF. CDR3 nucleotide sequence: TGTGCCAGCAGCGAGACCGGGACTCCTTCTAGAAACACCATATATTTT.

The CDR3 region is CASSVATGGGTEAFF. In DNA, the CDR3 is TGTGCCAGCAGCGTAGCTACGGGAGGGGGAACTGAAGCTTTCTTT. The chain combines TRBV9 with TRBJ1-1; D is possibly TRBD1 (6 bases). This CDR3 contains 15 residues. Trimming removed 0 bases at V and 5 bases at J, with 14 bases between. CDR1 is SGDLS and CDR2 is YYNGEE in the germline V gene. Full variable domain (outside the CDR3, taken from reference TRBV9 and TRBJ1-1): DSGVTQTPKHLITATGQRVTLRCSPRSGDLSVYWYQQSLDQGLQFLIQYYNGEERAKGNILERFSAQQFPDLHSELNLSSLELGDSALYFCASSVATGGGTEAFFGQGTRLTVV.

This clone appeared a few times. The CDR3 DNA sequence: TGTGCCACCCGATACGGGTTAGGCAATCAGCCCCAGCATTTT. It specifies CATRYGLGNQPQHF. The J gene is TRBJ1-5, the V gene TRBV19, with unresolved D. The CDR3 spans 14 residues. The ends were cut back, 10 bases at V and 2 bases at J, with 15 bases in the middle. Germline V gene sequence: CDR1 LNHDA, CDR2 SQIVND (reference sequence).

The chain combines TRBV30 with TRBJ2-5; the D gene is possibly TRBD1 (6 bases). TRBJ2-7 explains the end of the DNA better; the J call may be wrong. From germline, CDR1 is GTSNPN and CDR2 SVGIG (reference sequence). The CDR3 spans 16 residues. The CDR3 sequence is CAWSAPGHHLFYEQYF. In nucleotides, the CDR3 is TGTGCCTGGAGTGCTCCGGGACACCATCTTTTCTACGAGCAGTACTTC.

V gene TRBV27 combines with J gene TRBJ1-2; 11 bases agree with TRBD1. V lost 5 bases, J lost 4 bases, and 15 bases stayed unmatched. The CDR3 has 18 residues. Germline-derived CDR1 and CDR2 are MNHEY and SMNVEV (reference sequence). CDR3 sequence reads: CASSLRWTGGASSYGYTF. CDR3 coding DNA: TGTGCCAGCAGTCTACGGTGGACAGGGGGCGCATCAAGCTATGGCTACACCTTC.

The chain links TRBV20-1 to TRBJ1-1; no definite D call. With 1 base removed from V and 3 bases from J, the gap between germline ends came to 3 bases. Germline values: CDR1 DFQATT, CDR2 SNEGSKA (reference sequence). The CDR3 loop spans 11 amino acids. The CDR3 nucleotides are TGCAGTGCTAGAGGCGACACTGAAGCTTTCTTT. It translates to CSARGDTEAFF.

CDR3 DNA: TGTGCCAGTAGCATCTATCCCGGGACATTTCACTATGGCTACACCTTC. It specifies CASSIYPGTFHYGYTF. J is TRBJ1-2 and V is TRBV19; the D gene is possibly TRBD1 (6 bases). With 6 bases removed from V and 3 bases from J, the gap between germline ends came to 20 bases. The germline V gene encodes CDR1 LNHDA and CDR2 SQIVND (reference sequence). The CDR3 has 16 residues. The full variable domain, with the rest looked up from reference TRBV19 and TRBJ1-2, is DGGITQSPKYLFRKEGQNVTLSCEQNLNHDAMYWYRQDPGQGLRLIYYSQIVNDFQKGDIAEGYSVSREKKESFPLTVTSAQKNPTAFYLCASSIYPGTFHYGYTFGSGTRLTVV.

This clone has only a few counts. V gene TRBV10-3 combines with J gene TRBJ1-5, with TRBD1 matching 9 bases. CDR3 length: 14 residues. Per germline, CDR1 ENHRY and CDR2 SYGVKD. The V and J ends lost 6 bases and 5 bases, in that order; junction bases with no gene match: 5. This chain's CDR3 is CAIRGTGRDQPQHF. For the CDR3, the DNA is TGTGCCATCAGAGGGACAGGGAGGGATCAGCCCCAGCATTTT.